This TCR beta chain was recorded in a study of blood T cell repertoires in COVID-19. Study-level information: Researchers got acute and convalescent COVID-19 samples from the United States, Italy and Spain. T cells, B-cell-depleted T cells, or PBMCs supplied cDNA or gDNA.

Trimming removed 5 bases from V and 5 bases from J, with 13 bases in between. This CDR3 comprises 13 residues. The germline gives CDR1 SEHNR, CDR2 FQNEAQ (reference sequence). Per the study methods: The assay estimated nucleated cells by amplifying reference gene primers. Sequencing used immunoSEQ multiplex PCR; TCRdb keeps in-frame clones, though not all of them. D and trimming were read from the DNA, whereas the V and J calls and clone size are those reported in that table. The sample carries some 150,000 clones, 85% to 90% recorded once. Sequencing input: peripheral blood. The sequence came from a woman aged 45-60 years with active or convalescent COVID-19. The chain couples TRBV7-9 to TRBJ2-7; D gene ambiguous. The CDR3 loop reads CASSPPPSHEQYF. DNA of the CDR3: TGTGCCAGCAGCCCCCCTCCGAGCCACGAGCAGTACTTC. The variable domain in full, completed from reference TRBV7-9 and TRBJ2-7, reads DTGVSQNPRHKITKRGQNVTFRCDPISEHNRLYWYRQTLGQGPEFLTYFQNEAQLEKSRLLSDRFSAERPKGSFSTLEIQRTEQGDSAMYLCASSPPPSHEQYFGPGTRLTVT.